The 23 T cell receptor beta chains reported below all come from one sample, sequenced in a study of blood T cell repertoires in COVID-19. Clones were sequenced by immunoSEQ multiplex PCR, and TCRdb holds only the in-frame ones, with some missing. Of roughly 200,000 clones detected, about 87% appear once; the ten largest clones hold about 2.4%. The sample taken for sequencing was PBMCs or T cells enriched from blood (not recorded which). The receptor source for this set is a woman in her thirties who had recovered from COVID-19.

V usage is TRBV15 and J usage is TRBJ1-3; the match to TRBD1 covers 7 bases. From germline, CDR1 is LNHNV and CDR2 YYDKDF (reference sequence). This CDR3 comprises 17 residues. V was clipped by 0 bases and J by 0 bases; unmatched bases: 5. Here the CDR3 DNA reads TGTGCCACCAGCAGAGATATGGGGACAGCCTCTGGAAACACCATATATTTT. Translated, it gives CATSRDMGTASGNTIYF. The full variable domain, rest sourced from reference TRBV15 and TRBJ1-3, is DAMVIQNPRYQVTQFGKPVTLSCSQTLNHNVMYWYQQKSSQAPKLLFHYYDKDFNNEADTPDNFQSRRPNTSFCFLDIRSPGLGDTAMYLCATSRDMGTASGNTIYFGEGSWLTVV.

V is TRBV25-1 and J is TRBJ2-1, with TRBD1 matching 7 bases. This CDR3 has 13 residues. The trim removed 4 bases at V and 6 bases at J, leaving 3 bases unmatched. CDR1 is MGHDK, CDR2 SYGVNS, per germline. The CDR3 DNA sequence: TGTGCCAGCAGTGCACAGGGGCCCAATGAGCAGTTCTTC. Its translation is CASSAQGPNEQFF. Full variable domain (outside the CDR3, taken from reference TRBV25-1 and TRBJ2-1): EADIYQTPRYLVIGTGKKITLECSQTMGHDKMYWYQQDPGMELHLIHYSYGVNSTEKGDLSSESTVSRIRTEHFPLTLESARPSHTSQYLCASSAQGPNEQFFGPGTRLTVL.

The chain combines TRBV18 with TRBJ1-6; perhaps TRBD1 as D (6 bases). Trimming took off 2 bases at V and 13 bases at J, with 12 bases between the two ends. From germline, CDR1 is KGHSH and CDR2 LQKENI. The CDR3 is 13 residues long. The CDR3 nucleotides read TGTGCCAGCTCACCAAACGGCCAGGGGCCCCTCCACTTT. This sequence encodes CASSPNGQGPLHF. Supplemented by reference TRBV18 and TRBJ1-6, the full variable domain reads NAGVMQNPRHLVRRRGQEARLRCSPMKGHSHVYWYRQLPEEGLKFMVYLQKENIIDESGMPKERFSAEFPKEGPSILRIQQVVRGDSAAYFCASSPNGQGPLHFGNGTRLTVT.

V and J are TRBV11-2 and TRBJ1-1, with TRBD1 matching over 7 bases. This CDR3 spans 17 amino acids. J gave up 0 bases and V 5 bases, and 12 bases lay outside the gene matches. Per germline, CDR1 SGHAT and CDR2 FQNNGV. The CDR3 DNA reads TGTGCCAGCAGCCCCCCCCGAGGGGGCAACATGAACACTGAAGCTTTCTTT. Residues: CASSPPRGGNMNTEAFF.

The chain couples TRBV7-2 to TRBJ2-7; D is ambiguous. The CDR3 has 13 residues. From germline, CDR1 is SGHTA and CDR2 FQGNSA. V was trimmed by 3 bases and J by 5 bases, leaving 11 bases between them. The CDR3 DNA sequence: TGTGCCAGCAGCTTCCCATCGGTTCACGAGCAGTACTTC. Encoded protein: CASSFPSVHEQYF.

The gene calls are TRBV18 and TRBJ2-5; D unclear. The CDR3 totals 12 residues. Per the germline V gene, CDR1 is KGHSH and CDR2 is LQKENI. The V and J ends lost 0 bases and 4 bases respectively, with 3 bases between them. CDR3 sequence: CASSPPLETQYF. CDR3 in DNA: TGTGCCAGCTCACCACCCCTAGAGACCCAGTACTTC.

The V and J genes are TRBV13 and TRBJ2-2; D is uncertain. This CDR3 is built from 14 residues. V lost 5 bases, J lost 7 bases, and 14 bases lay in between. Germline lookup yields CDR1 PRHDT and CDR2 FYEKMQ (reference sequence). The CDR3 coding sequence is TGTGCCAGCAGCAATGGAGAGCTACGCGGGGAGCTGTTTTTT. Translated: CASSNGELRGELFF.

In DNA, the CDR3 is TGTGCCAGCAGCCGGCGGGGTTTTCGGACCGGGGAGCTGTTTTTT. Residues: CASSRRGFRTGELFF. This rearrangement joins TRBV6-5 to TRBJ2-2, with D tentatively TRBD2 (6 bases). V was trimmed by 6 bases and J by 5 bases, leaving 16 bases between them. Germline values: CDR1 MNHEY, CDR2 SVGAGI. The CDR3 contains 15 residues.

This clone was detected only once. The chain has TRBV4-1 and TRBJ1-1, with 8 bases lining up with TRBD1. Germline lookup yields CDR1 MGHRA and CDR2 YSYEKL. The CDR3 loop spans 17 amino acids. V was clipped by 7 bases and J by 4 bases; unmatched bases: 17. This CDR3 is CASKSRQGPEEPTEAFF. As DNA, the CDR3 is TGCGCCAGCAAATCCCGACAGGGGCCTGAGGAACCCACTGAAGCTTTCTTT.

The chain carries TRBV15 and TRBJ1-6; D call uncertain. The germline gives CDR1 LNHNV, CDR2 YYDKDF (reference sequence). This CDR3 spans 15 amino acids. V was shortened by 5 bases and J by 7 bases, with 15 bases between the two germline ends. In DNA, the CDR3 is TGTGCCACCAGCCCCTTGACGGGGAGGAATTCACCCCTCCACTTT. It codes for CATSPLTGRNSPLHF.

Here the CDR3 reads CASSTTETYEQYF. The DNA for the CDR3 is TGTGCCAGCAGCACAACAGAAACCTACGAGCAGTACTTC. V and J are TRBV12-3 or TRBV12-4 and TRBJ2-7; D ambiguous. The CDR3 is 13 amino acids. The V end lost 6 bases, the J end lost 2 bases, and 11 bases lay between the germline ends.

The chain links TRBV6-8 to TRBJ2-7, with 8 positions matching TRBD1. V dropped 0 bases and J dropped 2; count of bases not matched to a gene: 6. Germline V gives CDR1 MNHGY, CDR2 SAAAGT. The CDR3 spans 16 residues. This chain's CDR3 is CASSYSPRTGTYEQYF. The CDR3 bases are TGTGCCAGCAGTTACTCGCCGAGGACAGGGACCTACGAGCAGTACTTC.

The CDR3 loop is CASSQEPGRNWGYTF. The DNA of the CDR3 is TGCGCCAGCAGCCAAGAGCCAGGGCGCAATTGGGGCTACACCTTC. This rearrangement joins TRBV4-1 to TRBJ1-2, with D possibly being TRBD1 (5 bases). Trimming took 0 bases from V and 8 from J, leaving 16 bases between them. Germline V gene data show CDR1 as MGHRA and CDR2 as YSYEKL. The CDR3 length is 15 residues.

The V call is TRBV2, the J call TRBJ2-3, with 8 positions matching TRBD2. Germline CDR1 and CDR2: SNHLY and FYNNEI. This CDR3 region has 16 residues. The ends lost 6 bases at V and 9 bases at J; junction bases unmatched: 17. Here the CDR3 DNA reads TGTGCCAGCAGCGATACGCGGGGACTAGACTACTACACGCAGTATTTT. As protein: CASSDTRGLDYYTQYF.

This chain links TRBV6-5 with TRBJ1-2; 7 bases fit TRBD1. The CDR3 contains 14 residues. The V gene's germline CDR1 is MNHEY and CDR2 SVGAGI. The V segment lost 1 base and the J segment 8 bases; nucleotides outside the gene matches: 7. The CDR3 DNA follows: TGTGCCAGCAGTTACTTTGACAGGGACGGCGGCTACACCTTC. Its protein product is CASSYFDRDGGYTF.

The rearrangement links TRBV19 to TRBJ1-2; D gene uncertain. Trimming stripped 0 bases from V and 3 bases from J, with 23 bases between. This CDR3 has 19 residues. Germline V CDR1 and CDR2: LNHDA, SQIVND (reference sequence). The CDR3 coding sequence is TGTGCCAGTAGTATAGATCTGGGTTTGTCGGAGATTAACTACTATGGCTACACCTTC. This translates into CASSIDLGLSEINYYGYTF. The variable domain in full, completed from reference TRBV19 and TRBJ1-2, reads DGGITQSPKYLFRKEGQNVTLSCEQNLNHDAMYWYRQDPGQGLRLIYYSQIVNDFQKGDIAEGYSVSREKKESFPLTVTSAQKNPTAFYLCASSIDLGLSEINYYGYTFGSGTRLTVV.

The chain carries TRBV4-3 and TRBJ1-2, with D maybe TRBD1 (5 bases). The V gene lost 4 bases and the J gene lost 4 bases, with 16 bases spanning the gap. This CDR3 region has 15 residues. Germline V lookup: CDR1 LGHNA, CDR2 YSLEER. CDR3 DNA: TGCGCCAGCAGCCCGGGACTGTCCCCCTCCTATGGCTACACCTTC. It yields the protein CASSPGLSPSYGYTF.

This clone has just one count. This chain links TRBV14 with TRBJ1-4; 7 bases fit TRBD1. The J segment lost 10 bases and the V segment lost 1 base, leaving 3 bases of the junction unmatched. CDR3 length: 13 residues. Germline loops: CDR1 SGHDN, CDR2 FVKESK. Here the CDR3 reads CASSQASGGKLFF. The CDR3 coding sequence is TGTGCCAGCAGCCAAGCCTCAGGGGGAAAACTGTTTTTT.

V is TRBV7-2 and J is TRBJ1-5; D not certain. Deletions cut 1 base from V and 6 bases from J, with 7 bases between. Germline CDR1 SGHTA, CDR2 FQGNSA. CDR3 length equals 13 residues. Here the CDR3 reads CASSLELFQPQHF. The CDR3 nucleotides are TGTGCCAGCAGCTTAGAACTATTTCAGCCCCAGCATTTT.

This clone has only one observation. This chain links TRBV5-1 with TRBJ2-2, with a possible D match to TRBD1 (5 bases). The CDR3 extends over 13 amino acids. Between the trimmed V and J ends, which lost 8 bases and 3 bases, there was a span of 11 bases. The germline CDR1 and CDR2 sequences are SGHRS and YFSETQ. The CDR3 bases are TGCGCCAGTGCAGGGTTCGACACCGGGGAGCTGTTTTTT. It specifies CASAGFDTGELFF.

This chain links TRBV19 with TRBJ1-5; D is uncertain. The CDR3 is made up of 14 amino acids. The V end lost 3 bases, the J end lost 4 bases, and 10 bases lay between the germline ends. The germline V gene has CDR1 LNHDA and CDR2 SQIVND (reference sequence). Here the CDR3 reads CASSIGQSNQPQHF. In DNA form, the CDR3 reads TGTGCCAGTAGTATTGGGCAAAGTAATCAGCCCCAGCATTTT.

This clone has only one observation. CDR3: CASSYDPGQVDQPQHF. In nucleotides, the CDR3 is TGTGCCAGCAGTTACGACCCTGGACAGGTCGATCAGCCCCAGCATTTT. The chain has TRBV6-2 or TRBV6-3 and TRBJ1-5, with TRBD1 matching 7 bases. The V gene's germline CDR1 is MNHEY and CDR2 SVGEGT. The CDR3 totals 16 residues. V trimming: 2 bases; J trimming: 5 bases; junction bases outside the gene matches: 9.

The chain combines TRBV5-8 with TRBJ2-4, with D hard to call. V was shortened by 1 base and J by 6 bases, with 5 bases between the two germline ends. The CDR3 covers 12 residues. In germline, CDR1 is SGHTS, CDR2 YDEGEE. CDR3 residues: CASSLSPNIQYF. In DNA form, the CDR3 reads TGTGCCAGCAGCTTGAGCCCAAACATTCAGTACTTC. Full variable domain (remainder filled in from reference TRBV5-8 and TRBJ2-4): EAGVTQSPTHLIKTRGQQATLRCSPISGHTSVYWYQQALGLGLQFLLWYDEGEERNRGNFPPRFSGRQFPNYSSELNVNALELEDSALYLCASSLSPNIQYFGAGTRLSVL.